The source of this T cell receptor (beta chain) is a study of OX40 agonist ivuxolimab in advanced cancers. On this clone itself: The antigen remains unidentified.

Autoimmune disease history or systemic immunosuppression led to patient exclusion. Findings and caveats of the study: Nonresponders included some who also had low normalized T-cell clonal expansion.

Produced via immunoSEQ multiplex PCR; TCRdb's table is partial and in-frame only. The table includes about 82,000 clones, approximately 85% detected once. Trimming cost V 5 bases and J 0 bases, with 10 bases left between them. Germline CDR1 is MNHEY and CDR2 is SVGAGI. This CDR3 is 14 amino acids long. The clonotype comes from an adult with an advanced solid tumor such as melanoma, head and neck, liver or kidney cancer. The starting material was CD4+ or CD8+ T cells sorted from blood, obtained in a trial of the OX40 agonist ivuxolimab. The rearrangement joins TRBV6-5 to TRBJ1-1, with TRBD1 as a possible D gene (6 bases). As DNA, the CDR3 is TGTGCCAGCAGTAGGGACACCATGAACACTGAAGCTTTCTTT. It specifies CASSRDTMNTEAFF.